What follows describes a single T cell receptor beta chain. Its antigen is undetermined. Per germline, CDR1 DFQATT and CDR2 SNEGSKA (reference sequence). The V end was cut by 3 bases, the J end by 0 bases, with 9 bases between. The CDR3 covers 15 residues. A single record per CDR3 protein comes from TCRdb applying MiXCR to the reads. The sample includes under 350,000 distinct CDR3 sequences, approximately 8.9% of them seen just once. This record comes from a study of T cell repertoires in cytomegalovirus infection. Across the whole study: It can be stated that public TCR beta signatures indicated CMV infection as well as a matching HLA type. Study-level results: Summed public TCR beta family frequency identified CMV carriers bearing the relevant HLA. There were HLA-C-restricted CMV-specific TCR beta clonotypes dominating the ex vivo response.

This receptor was identified in a human donor in good health (CMV status not recorded). Some clones in this sample may be carry-over from other donors' samples. The chain uses TRBV20-1 and TRBJ1-6; D remains ambiguous. Sequenced: PBMCs. The CDR3 protein is CSAREESSYNSPLHF. DNA of the CDR3: TGCAGTGCTAGGGAGGAGAGCTCCTATAATTCACCCCTCCACTTT.